Listed below are T cell receptor beta chains from one sample, sequenced in a study of shared clonotypes between healthy human individuals. Assay used: immunoSEQ multiplex PCR; TCRdb lists only in-frame clones, some missing. Among approximately 2.4 million clones listed, approximately 94% were seen once. The sequenced material came from naive CD4+ T cells sorted from blood. These receptors were taken from a man aged 18-30 years in good health. Both conserved end residues are part of each CDR3. The order of the fields is D gene, CDR3 length, clone size, J gene, V gene, CDR3 DNA, CDR3 protein. D genes are given only for firm matches. Some rows have no size entry. The others give once, few or many, or a class for an expanded clone.

.	18	once	TRBJ2-2	TRBV28	TGTGCCAGCAGTTTCCCTACTAGATTCACCGGGGGCACCGGGGAGCTGTTTTTT	CASSFPTRFTGGTGELFF
TRBD1	14	.	TRBJ1-6	TRBV7-2	TGTGCCAGCAGCTTCTGGGACAGGAATTCACCCCTCCACTTT	CASSFWDRNSPLHF
TRBD1	15	.	TRBJ1-2	TRBV5-4	TGTGCCAGCAGCGGGGGACAGGGTACTAACTATGGCTACACCTTC	CASSGGQGTNYGYTF
TRBD1	13	.	TRBJ1-6	TRBV6-5	TGTGCCAGCACCCGGGACAGGGACTCACCCCTCCACTTT	CASTRDRDSPLHF
.	14	.	TRBJ1-4	TRBV10-3	TGTGCCATCAGTGAGTCGAACAGGGTTGAAAAACTGTTTTTT	CAISESNRVEKLFF
TRBD2	16	.	TRBJ2-7	TRBV18	TGTGCCAGCTCACCGGTGGTAGCGGGAGGGAACTACGAGCAGTACTTC	CASSPVVAGGNYEQYF
TRBD1	15	.	TRBJ1-1	TRBV25-1	TGTGCCAGCAGTGAATCAACAGGGGGCAGAACTGAAGCTTTCTTT	CASSESTGGRTEAFF
.	15	.	TRBJ1-2	TRBV21-1	TGTGCCAGCAGCAAAGTTGAGGGGCTAGACTATGGCTACACCTTC	CASSKVEGLDYGYTF
TRBD2	16	.	TRBJ2-7	TRBV6-6	TGTGCCAGCACTCCCGGCGTTGGCGGGGGGACGCGGGAGCAGTACTTC	CASTPGVGGGTREQYF
.	13	.	TRBJ1-2	TRBV6-1	TGTGCCAGCTGGTCGGGGGTAGGCTATGGCTACACCTTC	CASWSGVGYGYTF
.	16	.	TRBJ1-1	TRBV28	TGTGCCAGCAGTTTAGCCACTGGACCGGGCAACACTGAAGCTTTCTTT	CASSLATGPGNTEAFF
.	13	.	TRBJ2-7	TRBV27	TGTGCCAGCAGCAGGGACGGTTACTACGAGCAGTACTTC	CASSRDGYYEQYF
TRBD1	14	.	TRBJ1-5	TRBV2	TGTGCCAGCAGTCGGACAGGGAGCGATCAGCCCCAGCATTTT	CASSRTGSDQPQHF
.	14	once	TRBJ1-1	TRBV30	TGTGCCTGGAGTGTAAGGACAGCGAACACTGAAGCTTTCTTT	CAWSVRTANTEAFF
.	18	.	TRBJ1-6	TRBV7-8	TGTGCCAGCAGCTTAGAGGGGTTTGTAGGATCCTATAATTCACCCCTCCACTTT	CASSLEGFVGSYNSPLHF
.	14	.	TRBJ2-7	TRBV18	TGTGCCAGCTCACCATTGGAGGACTCCTACGAGCAGTACTTC	CASSPLEDSYEQYF
.	15	.	TRBJ2-7	TRBV18	TGTGCCAGCTCACCCCAATGGGGGGCTGAGGCCGAGCAGTACTTC	CASSPQWGAEAEQYF
TRBD1	16	.	TRBJ1-1	TRBV4-1	TGCGCCAGCAGCCAAACCGGGACAGGGCTCGGCACTGAAGCTTTCTTT	CASSQTGTGLGTEAFF
.	17	.	TRBJ1-3	TRBV18	TGTGCCAGCTCACCTTCGAGGAGTTCCCTCTCTGGAAACACCATATATTTT	CASSPSRSSLSGNTIYF
.	14	.	TRBJ2-3	TRBV7-3	TGTGCCAGCAGCTTAGGGGGGTCGGCAGATACGCAGTATTTT	CASSLGGSADTQYF
TRBD1	14	.	TRBJ1-2	TRBV18	TGTGCCAGCTCAGATTCCGACAGGGCCCATGGCTACACCTTC	CASSDSDRAHGYTF
TRBD1	17	once	TRBJ1-5	TRBV30	TGTGCCTGGAGTAGGGGACAGGGGGCAGGAGGCAATCAGCCCCAGCATTTT	CAWSRGQGAGGNQPQHF
TRBD1	14	.	TRBJ1-2	TRBV19	TGTGCCAGTAAAGGGGACAGGGCATTCGGTGGCTACACCTTC	CASKGDRAFGGYTF
.	18	.	TRBJ2-7	TRBV5-4	TGTGCCAGCAGCCCCCGGTTCCAAATTGTGGGGAGTAACTACGAGCAGTACTTC	CASSPRFQIVGSNYEQYF
TRBD2	14	.	TRBJ2-7	TRBV6-5	TGTGCCAGCAGTCGCGCCGGGGAGGGCTACGAGCAGTACTTC	CASSRAGEGYEQYF
.	14	.	TRBJ2-5	TRBV5-1	TGCGCCAGTCGCCCGGCCCCAAACCAAGAGACCCAGTACTTC	CASRPAPNQETQYF
TRBD2	17	.	TRBJ2-1	TRBV9	TGTGCCAGCAGCCCCCGACTAGCGGGAGGTACCTACAATGAGCAGTTCTTC	CASSPRLAGGTYNEQFF
.	14	.	TRBJ1-1	TRBV10-3	TGTGCCATCAGTGAGGGGGGGGTGAACACTGAAGCTTTCTTT	CAISEGGVNTEAFF
.	15	.	TRBJ2-7	TRBV30	TGTGCCTGGAGGCCCCGAGGGCCGGCGACCTACGAGCAGTACTTC	CAWRPRGPATYEQYF
.	11	few	TRBJ1-1	TRBV28	TGTGCCAGCAGTTTGGGACGTGAAGCTTTCTTT	CASSLGREAFF
TRBD1	15	.	TRBJ2-7	TRBV27	TGTGCCAGCAGTCGCGGGGGACAGGGTTTCTACGAGCAGTACTTC	CASSRGGQGFYEQYF
TRBD1	14	.	TRBJ2-7	TRBV30	TGTGCCTGGAGTGATCTAGGGGGCAGGTACGAGCAGTACTTC	CAWSDLGGRYEQYF
.	13	.	TRBJ1-2	TRBV10-2	TGCGCCAGCAGTGTCGGGCCCGACTATGGCTACACCTTC	CASSVGPDYGYTF
TRBD1	12	.	TRBJ1-2	TRBV29-1	TGCAGCGTTGTAGGGACAGACTATGGCTACACCTTC	CSVVGTDYGYTF
.	14	.	TRBJ1-2	TRBV6-5	TGTGCCAGCAGTCCGTCTCAGGGATTGGATGGCTACACCTTC	CASSPSQGLDGYTF
.	12	.	TRBJ2-1	TRBV6-5	TGTGCCAGCAGTACTACAGACAATGAGCAGTTCTTC	CASSTTDNEQFF
TRBD1	16	.	TRBJ2-5	TRBV19	TGTGCCAGTAGTGCACACCACAGGGGTACCCAAGAGACCCAGTACTTC	CASSAHHRGTQETQYF
.	20	.	TRBJ2-4	TRBV6-1	TGTGCCAGCAGTGAAGAATGGAGTCGAGGAGCAAAACTAGCCAAAAACATTCAGTACTTC	CASSEEWSRGAKLAKNIQYF
TRBD1	13	.	TRBJ1-1	TRBV5-4	TGTGCCAGCAGCTTGACAGGGGTCACTGAAGCTTTCTTT	CASSLTGVTEAFF
TRBD1	14	few	TRBJ1-4	TRBV19	TGTGCCAGTCGAGGGACAGGGAGCAATGAAAAACTGTTTTTT	CASRGTGSNEKLFF